The subject of this entry is one TCR beta chain. The antigen remains unidentified. This entry comes from a study of graft-versus-host responses after intestinal transplantation. Study in general: Transplant recipients had multivisceral, liver-intestinal, or isolated intestinal grafts. Study-wide findings and caveats: The marrow of recipients harbored GvH clones, and ileum or blood showed some of them first. Peak levels of circulating GvH clones tracked with early post-transplant HvG declines.

The CDR3 has 14 residues. J lost 4 bases, V lost 6 bases, and 7 bases had no gene match. From germline, CDR1 is MDHEN and CDR2 SYDVKM. Assay: immunoSEQ multiplex PCR; the TCRdb copy retains only in-frame clones and omits some. Of more than 95,000 clones in the sample, 90% are singletons; the top ten hold over 0.15%. Sample: unstimulated CD4+ T cells sorted from spleen or lymph node cells, taken before intestinal transplant. The receptor was derived from a human donor who received an intestinal transplant. The gene calls are TRBV28 and TRBJ2-7; TRBD1 agrees at 9 bases. CDR3 region: CASRRQGESYEQYF. DNA for the CDR3: TGTGCCAGCAGGCGACAGGGGGAGTCATACGAGCAGTACTTC.